The 11 T cell receptor beta chains below were found in one sample sequenced in a study of T cell changes during pregnancy in multiple sclerosis. Repertoires were generated with immunoSEQ multiplex PCR, while TCRdb's copy carries only in-frame clones and drops some. The sample lists over 40,000 clones; 88% were seen once. This specimen consisted of CD4+ T cells from peripheral blood mononuclear cells, obtained in the second trimester of pregnancy. The receptors come from a female donor with multiple sclerosis, enrolled in a pregnancy study.

The rearrangement uses TRBV19 and TRBJ1-2; TRBD1 matches 7 bases. This CDR3 has 18 residues. Trimming at V came to 0 bases and at J to 7 bases, leaving 17 bases not matched to a gene. Looked up from germline, CDR1 is LNHDA and CDR2 is SQIVND (reference sequence). The CDR3 DNA is TGTGCCAGTAGTATAGAGCCGGGACAGTCTCTCCAGCGACGTGGCTACACCTTC. Residues: CASSIEPGQSLQRRGYTF. The whole variable domain, filled in from reference TRBV19 and TRBJ1-2, reads DGGITQSPKYLFRKEGQNVTLSCEQNLNHDAMYWYRQDPGQGLRLIYYSQIVNDFQKGDIAEGYSVSREKKESFPLTVTSAQKNPTAFYLCASSIEPGQSLQRRGYTFGSGTRLTVV.

J is TRBJ2-1 and V is TRBV7-3; tentative D call: TRBD2 (6 bases). V lost 1 base and J lost 6, with 10 bases in between. The CDR3 runs to 14 residues. Looked up from germline, CDR1 is SGHTA and CDR2 is FQGTGA. CDR3 sequence: CASSLIGRGNEQFF. Written as DNA, the CDR3 is TGTGCCAGCAGCTTAATCGGGCGGGGCAATGAGCAGTTCTTC.

The chain recombines TRBV7-8 with TRBJ1-2; D call uncertain. The ends were cut back, 2 bases at V and 4 bases at J, with 8 bases in the middle. CDR3 length: 13 amino acids. Germline CDR1 and CDR2: SGHVS and FQNEAQ. The CDR3 region is CASSLTQSYGYTF. The CDR3 region has the DNA TGTGCCAGCAGCTTAACACAGTCCTATGGCTACACCTTC.

The J gene is TRBJ2-1, the V gene TRBV19; 9 positions match TRBD2. Per the germline V gene, CDR1 is LNHDA and CDR2 is SQIVND (reference sequence). The junction had 1 base not matched to a gene; V was cut back by 7 bases and J by 0 bases. This CDR3 has 14 residues. The CDR3 here is CASTGLASYNEQFF. The CDR3 DNA reads as TGTGCCAGTACGGGACTAGCCTCCTACAATGAGCAGTTCTTC.

The chain links TRBV5-1 to TRBJ2-1; D perhaps matches TRBD2 (5 bases). The CDR3 totals 17 residues. V lost 4 bases, J lost 9 bases, and 26 bases lay in between. The germline CDR1 and CDR2 sequences are SGHRS and YFSETQ. Here the CDR3 DNA reads TGCGCCAGCAGCCTGACCACGCTAGCTCCTCAGGTTGGTGAGCAGTTCTTC. It yields the protein CASSLTTLAPQVGEQFF. Based on the CDR3 plus reference TRBV5-1 and TRBJ2-1, the full variable domain is KAGVTQTPRYLIKTRGQQVTLSCSPISGHRSVSWYQQTPGQGLQFLFEYFSETQRNKGNFPGRFSGRQFSNSRSEMNVSTLELGDSALYLCASSLTTLAPQVGEQFFGPGTRLTVL.

This chain uses TRBV11-2 with TRBJ2-2; TRBD2 agrees at 7 bases. V lost 3 bases and J lost 3; bases outside the gene matches: 4. This CDR3 region has 15 residues. The V gene's germline CDR1 is SGHAT and CDR2 FQNNGV. CDR3 nucleotides: TGTGCCAGCAGCTTCATTGGGGGGGACACCGGGGAGCTGTTTTTT. Its translation: CASSFIGGDTGELFF.

This chain links TRBV10-2 with TRBJ2-3; 9 bases agree with TRBD2. The germline V gene encodes CDR1 WSHSY and CDR2 SAAADI. Trimming cost V 1 base and J 3 bases; bases outside gene matches: 8. The CDR3 is 17 residues long. CDR3 in amino acids: CASSEWGSSGNTDTQYF. In nucleotides, the CDR3 is TGCGCCAGCAGTGAGTGGGGTTCTAGCGGGAATACAGATACGCAGTATTTT.

This rearrangement joins TRBV2 to TRBJ1-1; 11 bases agree with TRBD1. Germline V gives CDR1 SNHLY, CDR2 FYNNEI. CDR3 length: 15 residues. The trim removed 3 bases at V and 6 bases at J, leaving 6 bases unmatched. The CDR3 region is CASSEGQGGAAEAFF. The CDR3 DNA follows: TGTGCCAGCAGTGAGGGACAGGGGGGTGCAGCTGAAGCTTTCTTT.

V usage is TRBV6-5 and J usage is TRBJ2-7; TRBD1 matches 8 bases. The CDR3 extends over 14 amino acids. Germline lookup yields CDR1 MNHEY and CDR2 SVGAGI. The V gene end was trimmed by 6 bases and the J gene end by 1 base; junction bases not matched to a gene: 5. The CDR3: CASRPTGGSYEQYF. The CDR3 nucleotides are TGTGCCAGCAGGCCCACAGGGGGGTCCTACGAGCAGTACTTC.

The rearrangement uses TRBV9 and TRBJ2-1; 12 nucleotides match TRBD2. The CDR3 runs to 15 residues. CDR1 SGDLS and CDR2 YYNGEE come from the germline V gene. J was trimmed by 10 bases and V by 0 bases; bases with no gene match: 5. CDR3 sequence reads: CASSVGLAGEWEQFF. Written as DNA, the CDR3 is TGTGCCAGCAGCGTAGGACTAGCGGGAGAGTGGGAGCAGTTCTTC.

The chain has TRBV7-6 and TRBJ2-7; D is unclear. V was cut by 6 bases and J by 2 bases, with 14 bases left in between. The CDR3 length is 14 residues. Germline CDR1 SGHVS, CDR2 FNYEAQ. In DNA form, the CDR3 reads TGTGCCAGCAGTGTCGGAGAAGTCGCCTACGAGCAGTACTTC. Protein product: CASSVGEVAYEQYF.